The clone carrying this T cell receptor beta chain showed up many times. What it binds is not known. These data belong to a study of CD8+CD57+ T cells in acquired aplastic anemia. Background on the study: Around 3.2 ug was the average amount of DNA from sorted CD4+ and CD8+ cells.

The germline gives CDR1 ENHRY, CDR2 SYGVKD. Trimming left V 10 bases short and J 1 base short, with 19 bases between. The CDR3 is 16 amino acids. Genomic DNA was employed as the template in profiling TCR beta VDJ and CDR3. TCRdb called the reads again in MiXCR, with one record for every CDR3 protein. The profile shows about 180,000 distinct CDR3 sequences, approximately 46% of them singletons. Study-level points and caveats: Over 25 CD8+ CDR3 sequences occurred in both the patients and the controls.

The clonotype was recovered from a human donor in good health. The source material was sorted CD4+, CD8+, or CD8+CD57+ T cells (not recorded which) from PBMCs. The J gene is TRBJ2-2, the V gene TRBV10-3, with D possibly matching TRBD2 (6 bases). The CDR3 DNA follows: TGTGCCAGCCAGACCCCACGGGGAGGGAACACCGGGGAGCTGTTTTTT. It encodes CASQTPRGGNTGELFF.